Below are 22 T cell receptor beta chains sequenced from a single sample in a study of blood T cell repertoires in COVID-19. Libraries were prepared by immunoSEQ multiplex PCR; TCRdb keeps only in-frame clonotypes and omits some of them. This table has about 99,000 clones, about four fifths appearing once. Sequenced material: peripheral blood. All receptors derive from a man aged 65-85 years with active or convalescent COVID-19.

This sequence joins TRBV3-1 (or the pseudogene TRBV3-2) and TRBJ2-3, with D tentatively TRBD2 (5 bases). The CDR3 sequence is 14 residues long. V lost 1 base and J lost 0, with 5 bases in between. Looked up from germline, CDR1 is LGHDT and CDR2 is YNNKEL (reference sequence). The CDR3 loop reads CASSQAGSTDTQYF. CDR3 nucleotides: TGTGCCAGCAGCCAAGCGGGAAGCACAGATACGCAGTATTTT.

The chain links TRBV7-9 to TRBJ1-1, with D tentatively TRBD1 (6 bases). With 5 bases removed from V and 7 bases from J, the gap between germline ends came to 17 bases. The CDR3 covers 14 residues. Germline values: CDR1 SEHNR, CDR2 FQNEAQ (reference sequence). This CDR3 reads CASSVGQSDNEAFF. CDR3 DNA: TGTGCCAGCAGCGTAGGACAGTCGGATAATGAAGCTTTCTTT.

The chain joins TRBV5-6 to TRBJ2-1; TRBD1 aligns across 9 bases. From germline, CDR1 is SGHDT and CDR2 YYEEEE. The J segment lost 2 bases and the V segment lost 4 bases, leaving 7 bases of the junction unmatched. This CDR3 has 16 amino acids. CDR3 residues: CASSLDRGGTYNEQFF. In nucleotides, the CDR3 is TGTGCCAGCAGCCTTGACAGGGGGGGAACCTACAATGAGCAGTTCTTC.

V gene TRBV3-1 (or the pseudogene TRBV3-2) combines with J gene TRBJ1-3; D might be TRBD1 (6 bases). V lost 1 base to trimming and J lost 2 bases, with 15 bases between them. Germline CDR1 and CDR2: LGHDT and YNNKEL (reference sequence). The CDR3 spans 17 residues. CDR3 sequence reads: CASSQGDGGEAGNTIYF. The CDR3 DNA reads as TGTGCCAGCAGCCAAGGAGATGGGGGCGAGGCTGGAAACACCATATATTTT.

This sequence joins TRBV28 and TRBJ2-7, with D possibly TRBD1 on 5 matching bases. The CDR3 runs to 13 residues. V dropped 8 bases and J dropped 6 bases, with 17 bases sitting between them. CDR1 is MDHEN and CDR2 is SYDVKM in the germline V gene. The CDR3 protein is CASGPPGAREQYF. The CDR3 DNA is TGTGCCAGCGGACCACCTGGGGCACGCGAGCAGTACTTC.

This clone was seen once. The chain has TRBV5-1 and TRBJ1-3; possible D gene TRBD1, 6 bases. Between the trimmed V and J ends, which lost 3 bases and 0 bases, there was a span of 13 bases. Germline CDR1 reads SGHRS; CDR2 reads YFSETQ. The CDR3 spans 16 residues. The CDR3 region is CASSSGGQLSGNTIYF. The CDR3 bases are TGCGCCAGCAGCTCGGGAGGACAGCTCTCTGGAAACACCATATATTTT.

The V call is TRBV27, the J call TRBJ2-3; the D gene is possibly TRBD2 (6 bases). This CDR3 has 15 amino acids. CDR1 and CDR2 from the germline V gene are MNHEY and SMNVEV (reference sequence). V lost 4 bases, J lost 0 bases, and 11 bases lay in between. Here the CDR3 DNA reads TGTGCCAGCAGTTCCTATAGCGGAAGCACAGATACGCAGTATTTT. Its protein product is CASSSYSGSTDTQYF.

The V gene is TRBV30, the J gene TRBJ2-5, with 7 bases that match TRBD1. Trimming cost V 0 bases and J 5 bases; bases outside gene matches: 6. The CDR3 runs 14 residues. From germline, CDR1 is GTSNPN and CDR2 SVGIG (reference sequence). CDR3 DNA: TGTGCCTGGAGTGTCTCGACAGGGATCGAGACCCAGTACTTC. It yields the protein CAWSVSTGIETQYF. Full variable domain (remainder filled in from reference TRBV30 and TRBJ2-5): SQTIHQWPATLVQPVGSPLSLECTVEGTSNPNLYWYRQAAGRGLQLLFYSVGIGQISSEVPQNLSASRPQDRQFILSSKKLLLSDSGFYLCAWSVSTGIETQYFGPGTRLLVL.

The chain couples TRBV18 to TRBJ1-1; no reliable D call. Trimming cost V 0 bases and J 3 bases, with 11 bases left between them. The CDR3 has 15 amino acids. CDR1 KGHSH and CDR2 LQKENI come from the germline V gene. The CDR3 bases are TGTGCCAGCTCACCACCAAATCTCTCCGACACTGAAGCTTTCTTT. Protein: CASSPPNLSDTEAFF.

This chain joins TRBV7-2 and TRBJ1-1; D not resolved. Germline CDR1 reads SGHTA; CDR2 reads FQGNSA. This CDR3 has 14 amino acids. The ends were cut back, 0 bases at V and 6 bases at J, with 11 bases in the middle. The CDR3 reads CASSLASGISEAFF. The CDR3 nucleotides read TGTGCCAGCAGCTTAGCCAGCGGCATCTCTGAAGCTTTCTTT.

V is TRBV18 and J is TRBJ2-7; possible D gene TRBD2, 6 bases. Trimming stripped 6 bases from V and 6 bases from J, with 15 bases between. The CDR3 contains 13 residues. Germline assignment: CDR1 KGHSH and CDR2 LQKENI. CDR3 residues: CASSGSSLTEQYF. In nucleotides, the CDR3 is TGTGCCAGCTCCGGGAGCTCCTTAACCGAGCAGTACTTC.

The table lists this clone with a count of one. The gene calls are TRBV11-2 and TRBJ1-2; 9 nucleotides align to TRBD1. This CDR3 spans 16 amino acids. Germline CDR1 is SGHAT and CDR2 is FQNNGV. Losses at the gene ends were 4 bases for V and 2 bases for J; bases not matched to a gene: 8. The CDR3, as DNA: TGTGCCAGCAGCTCACCGGACAGGGGCGAAAACTATGGCTACACCTTC. Protein product: CASSSPDRGENYGYTF.

This sequence joins TRBV28 and TRBJ2-3, with a possible D match to TRBD2 (7 bases). The CDR3 extends over 14 amino acids. V lost 6 bases to trimming and J lost 8 bases, with 18 bases between them. Per germline, CDR1 MDHEN and CDR2 SYDVKM. In nucleotides, the CDR3 is TGTGCCAGCAGGACGGGGGGCCCGGTTGGTACGCAGTATTTT. Translation: CASRTGGPVGTQYF. Variable domain in full (rest from reference TRBV28 and TRBJ2-3): DVKVTQSSRYLVKRTGEKVFLECVQDMDHENMFWYRQDPGLGLRLIYFSYDVKMKEKGDIPEGYSVSREKKERFSLILESASTNQTSMYLCASRTGGPVGTQYFGPGTRLTVL.

The chain carries TRBV7-9 and TRBJ2-3; 8 positions match TRBD1. Trimming removed 4 bases from V and 5 bases from J; junction bases left unmatched: 8. Germline V lookup: CDR1 SEHNR, CDR2 FQNEAQ (reference sequence). The CDR3 loop spans 15 amino acids. In nucleotides, the CDR3 is TGTGCCAGCAGCTACCCCAGGGGGCAGGTAGATACGCAGTATTTT. This sequence encodes CASSYPRGQVDTQYF.

The rearrangement joins TRBV4-3 to TRBJ2-5; tentatively, D is TRBD1 (6 bases). Trimming left V 1 base short and J 2 bases short, with 11 bases between. CDR3 length: 15 residues. Germline V gene lookup returns CDR1 LGHNA and CDR2 YSLEER. The CDR3 reads CASSQGRQGQETQYF. The CDR3 DNA reads as TGCGCCAGCAGCCAAGGACGGCAGGGGCAAGAGACCCAGTACTTC.

The chain uses TRBV30 and TRBJ2-5; a weak D match, TRBD2 (6 bases). CDR3 length: 13 residues. CDR1 and CDR2 (germline): GTSNPN, SVGIG (reference sequence). With 5 bases removed from V and 5 bases from J, the gap between germline ends came to 15 bases. The CDR3 DNA follows: TGTGCCTGGGGCGGAGGGATCAGGGAGACCCAGTACTTC. Residues: CAWGGGIRETQYF.

This clone has just one count. The J gene is TRBJ2-2, the V gene TRBV7-9; a weak D match, TRBD1 (5 bases). The CDR3 is 15 amino acids. The germline V gene has CDR1 SEHNR and CDR2 FQNEAQ (reference sequence). The V end was cut by 0 bases, the J end by 0 bases, with 5 bases between. CDR3 nucleotides: TGTGCCAGCAGCTTAGCGGGGCCGAACACCGGGGAGCTGTTTTTT. This sequence encodes CASSLAGPNTGELFF.

The V call is TRBV30, the J call TRBJ1-5; D not resolved. Trimming pared 0 bases from V and 6 bases from J, leaving 6 bases between. Germline CDR1 GTSNPN, CDR2 SVGIG (reference sequence). This CDR3 spans 12 amino acids. The CDR3 loop is CAWSVSGQPQHF. In DNA, the CDR3 is TGTGCCTGGAGTGTAAGCGGTCAGCCCCAGCATTTT.

The chain links TRBV5-1 to TRBJ1-1; 9 bases are shared with TRBD1. The CDR3 is 16 amino acids. V was clipped by 0 bases and J by 5 bases; unmatched bases: 8. From germline, CDR1 is SGHRS and CDR2 YFSETQ. CDR3 DNA: TGCGCCAGCAGCTTGGATCCGGGACAGGGCGATACTGAAGCTTTCTTT. Translation gives CASSLDPGQGDTEAFF.

The chain has TRBV5-5 and TRBJ2-3; 7 bases fit TRBD1. The germline CDR1 and CDR2 sequences are SGHKS and YYEKEE (reference sequence). The CDR3 extends over 12 amino acids. Trimming cost V 4 bases and J 4 bases; bases outside gene matches: 0. This CDR3 reads CASSQGADTQYF. The CDR3, as DNA: TGTGCCAGCAGCCAGGGGGCAGATACGCAGTATTTT.

This clone occurred a few times. The V call is TRBV28, the J call TRBJ1-1; TRBD1 might be the D (5 bases). This CDR3 has 12 residues. The germline V gene has CDR1 MDHEN and CDR2 SYDVKM. The ends were cut back, 7 bases at V and 10 bases at J, with 16 bases in the middle. The CDR3 protein is CASTGGTLGAFF. For the CDR3, the DNA is TGTGCCAGCACCGGGGGGACCCTTGGAGCTTTCTTT.

This chain joins TRBV5-6 and TRBJ1-6; a possible D gene is TRBD1 (6 bases). Germline CDR1 and CDR2: SGHDT and YYEEEE. The CDR3 runs to 14 residues. Trimming removed 0 bases at V and 10 bases at J, with 11 bases between. CDR3 in DNA: TGTGCCAGCAGCTTGGGGGGGCTTCGGTCACCCCTCCACTTT. Translation: CASSLGGLRSPLHF.